These T cell receptor beta chains were read from a single sample in a study of shared clonotypes between healthy human individuals. This table comes from immunoSEQ multiplex PCR, and its TCRdb copy is limited to in-frame clones, with some not included. The sample carries about 680,000 clones, about 90% recorded once. The sample comprised naive CD8+ T cells sorted from blood. All receptors derive from a man aged 30-40 years in good health. Each CDR3 is given without its conserved first and last residue.

CDR3aa	v_gene	j_gene
ASTGGRSYNEQF	TRBV11-2	TRBJ2-1
ASSLAREVLGTTGHNEQF	TRBV7-6	TRBJ2-1
ASSLGGQTYNEQF	TRBV5-4	TRBJ2-1
ASSLLFGEGETQY	TRBV7-9	TRBJ2-5
SVKDRGQETQY	TRBV29-1	TRBJ2-5
ASSLTSTYEQY	TRBV5-1	TRBJ2-7
ASSLGTSGIDEQF	TRBV5-8	TRBJ2-1
ASSLWTGSYNEQF	TRBV14	TRBJ2-1
ASSHVASGNYEQY	TRBV27	TRBJ2-7
ASSQGNGGELF	TRBV4-1	TRBJ2-2
ASSARGAASSGNTIY	TRBV9	TRBJ1-3
SVEDRTFGQIAYGYT	TRBV29-1	TRBJ1-2
ASSLPLAGVGTDTQY	TRBV11-2	TRBJ2-3
ASSLEFAGSEYNEQF	TRBV11-2	TRBJ2-1
ASSFGQSTDTQY	TRBV5-1	TRBJ2-3
ASSSQDRGDGYT	TRBV7-6	TRBJ1-2
ASSSRRDANYGYT	TRBV5-4	TRBJ1-2
ASSLTGQGPDEQF	TRBV7-3	TRBJ2-1
ASSPWPGQGDYEQY	TRBV18	TRBJ2-7
ASSLWTSLGVYNEQF	TRBV27	TRBJ2-1
ASSFGPGSAETQY	TRBV5-4	TRBJ2-5
ASSQDGYT	TRBV4-2	TRBJ1-2
AWSVGGGTEAF	TRBV30	TRBJ1-1
ASSDYFHLENTEAF	TRBV6-1	TRBJ1-1
ASSVDGLANNEQF	TRBV9	TRBJ2-1
ASSQVVGEKNEQY	TRBV4-1	TRBJ2-7
ASSVEAVSYNEQF	TRBV9	TRBJ2-1
ASSRGSEQY	TRBV27	TRBJ2-7
ASSQGPREVWSYNEQF	TRBV14	TRBJ2-1
ASSHEKADRLLNTEAF	TRBV23-1	TRBJ1-1
ASKEGAGQGTEQY	TRBV2	TRBJ2-7
ASSLVQGGSTDTQY	TRBV7-9	TRBJ2-3
ASGQVYYEQY	TRBV6-5	TRBJ2-7
ASSLGQGNQPQH	TRBV9	TRBJ1-5
ASSLVNEQF	TRBV7-9	TRBJ2-1
AWSVTSNTGELF	TRBV30	TRBJ2-2
ASSMDSQSSYEQY	TRBV19	TRBJ2-7
ASSLIGSYNEQF	TRBV11-2	TRBJ2-1
ASSLDIQGRTGELF	TRBV7-6	TRBJ2-2
ASSLPSSGPNNEQF	TRBV7-9	TRBJ2-1
ASSGGASTDTQY	TRBV9	TRBJ2-3